One and the same sample provided the 30 T cell receptor beta chains below, sequenced in a study of T cells in tumors after PD-1 blockade. Using immunoSEQ multiplex PCR, the repertoire was profiled, and TCRdb retains in-frame clones only, with some absent. The sample records over 2,000 clones, approximately 67% being singletons. Sequencing used tumor tissue, obtained after anti-PD-1 treatment. These receptors originate from a human donor with basal cell carcinoma.

This chain's CDR3 is CASSSLTSGRASTGELFF. As DNA, the CDR3 is TGTGCCAGCAGTTCTTTGACTAGCGGGAGGGCGAGCACCGGGGAGCTGTTTTTT. The chain uses TRBV28 and TRBJ2-2; 14 bases line up with TRBD2. V gave up 4 bases and J gave up 4 bases; unmatched junction bases: 8. This CDR3 is 18 amino acids long. CDR1 MDHEN and CDR2 SYDVKM come from the germline V gene.

In its sample, this clone is large. This chain connects TRBV2 to TRBJ2-3; 8 nucleotides line up with TRBD2. Germline values: CDR1 SNHLY, CDR2 FYNNEI. The ends lost 6 bases at V and 6 bases at J; junction bases unmatched: 14. The CDR3 length is 16 residues. The chain's CDR3 is CASSRPRTSPTDTQYF. As DNA, the CDR3 is TGTGCCAGCAGCCGACCCAGGACTAGCCCTACGGATACGCAGTATTTT.

This clone was seen a few times. V is TRBV30 and J is TRBJ2-7; D not resolved. There are 12 residues in the CDR3. The germline CDR1 and CDR2 sequences are GTSNPN and SVGIG (reference sequence). Trimming removed 3 bases from V and 1 base from J, with 7 bases in between. The CDR3: CAWRAESYEQYF. CDR3 nucleotide sequence: TGTGCCTGGAGGGCAGAGTCCTACGAGCAGTACTTC. Complete variable domain (other parts from reference TRBV30 and TRBJ2-7): SQTIHQWPATLVQPVGSPLSLECTVEGTSNPNLYWYRQAAGRGLQLLFYSVGIGQISSEVPQNLSASRPQDRQFILSSKKLLLSDSGFYLCAWRAESYEQYFGPGTRLTVT.

The CDR3 here is CASSLGVGNQPQHF. CDR3 sequence (DNA): TGTGCCAGCAGTTTGGGTGTAGGAAATCAGCCCCAGCATTTT. This chain links TRBV6-2 or TRBV6-3 with TRBJ1-5; D is ambiguous. The CDR3 is 14 residues long. Germline CDR1 is MNHEY and CDR2 is SVGEGT. V lost 4 bases and J lost 4, with 11 bases in between.

The V call is TRBV3-1 (or the pseudogene TRBV3-2), the J call TRBJ1-2; D unresolved. The V end was cut by 1 base, the J end by 8 bases, with 11 bases between. This CDR3 is 13 amino acids long. Germline V lookup: CDR1 LGHDT, CDR2 YNNKEL (reference sequence). The CDR3 nucleotides are TGTGCCAGCAGCCAAGCGGGTGGACGGGGCTACACCTTC. Translating it yields CASSQAGGRGYTF.

This rearrangement joins TRBV6-6 to TRBJ2-1, with 11 positions matching TRBD2. Germline CDR1 MNHNY, CDR2 SVGAGI (reference sequence). The CDR3 runs 12 residues. J lost 7 bases, V lost 7 bases, and 0 bases had no gene match. The CDR3 coding sequence is TGTGCCAGCATAGCGGGAGGGAATGAGCAGTTCTTC. It specifies CASIAGGNEQFF.

The CDR3 loop is CAISRATSGEKLFF. The CDR3 nucleotides read TGTGCCATCAGCCGGGCTACAAGCGGTGAAAAACTGTTTTTT. This chain joins TRBV10-3 and TRBJ1-4; D gene unclear. This CDR3 has 14 amino acids. Looked up from germline, CDR1 is ENHRY and CDR2 is SYGVKD. Trimming pared 6 bases from V and 7 bases from J, leaving 15 bases between.

The chain uses TRBV30 and TRBJ2-3; D unresolved. Germline loops: CDR1 GTSNPN, CDR2 SVGIG (reference sequence). This CDR3 spans 12 amino acids. The germline V and J ends were trimmed by 1 base and 1 base, with 3 bases remaining between them. CDR3 region: CAWSARTDTQYF. The CDR3 DNA follows: TGTGCCTGGAGTGCCCGCACAGATACGCAGTATTTT.

V gene TRBV2 combines with J gene TRBJ1-6, with D perhaps TRBD1 (5 bases). The CDR3 runs to 13 residues. The ends were cut back, 6 bases at V and 7 bases at J, with 10 bases in the middle. The germline gives CDR1 SNHLY, CDR2 FYNNEI. The CDR3: CASRGETNSPLHF. The CDR3 bases are TGTGCCAGCAGAGGGGAAACCAATTCACCCCTCCACTTT.

The J gene is TRBJ2-1, the V gene TRBV6-1; 8 bases map to TRBD2. The CDR3 sequence is 17 residues long. The J segment lost 7 bases and the V segment lost 1 base, leaving 12 bases of the junction unmatched. Germline values: CDR1 MNHNS, CDR2 SASEGT. The CDR3: CASSEVVLAGERNEQFF. The CDR3 nucleotides read TGTGCCAGCAGTGAAGTGGTCCTAGCGGGCGAAAGGAATGAGCAGTTCTTC.

The CDR3 DNA reads as TGTGCCAGCAGCTTAAAGTCTGGGGCCAACGTCCTGACTTTC. It is translated as CASSLKSGANVLTF. The rearrangement joins TRBV7-2 to TRBJ2-6; no reliable D call. V lost 2 bases and J 1 base, leaving 3 bases between the germline ends. Germline-derived CDR1 and CDR2 are SGHTA and FQGNSA. The CDR3 length is 14 residues. Full variable domain (remainder filled in from reference TRBV7-2 and TRBJ2-6): GAGVSQSPSNKVTEKGKDVELRCDPISGHTALYWYRQSLGQGLEFLIYFQGNSAPDKSGLPSDRFSAERTGGSVSTLTIQRTQQEDSAVYLCASSLKSGANVLTFGAGSRLTVL.

This chain connects TRBV2 to TRBJ1-4; D may be TRBD1 (5 bases). This CDR3 has 14 amino acids. Trimming took 6 bases from V and 6 from J, leaving 14 bases between them. Germline V gene lookup returns CDR1 SNHLY and CDR2 FYNNEI. For the CDR3, the DNA is TGTGCCAGCAGATCCTTCGGGGGAGATGAAAAACTGTTTTTT. Encoded protein: CASRSFGGDEKLFF.

This chain connects TRBV30 to TRBJ1-3; D is ambiguous. CDR1 is GTSNPN and CDR2 is SVGIG in the germline V gene (reference sequence). The CDR3 runs to 15 residues. V dropped 2 bases and J dropped 0 bases, with 11 bases sitting between them. The CDR3 coding sequence is TGTGCCTGGAGTCCCGATGTGAACTCTGGAAACACCATATATTTT. Translating gives CAWSPDVNSGNTIYF.

Turning to this clone: This sample includes further DNA sequences coding for the same CDR3. The chain uses TRBV5-5 and TRBJ1-5, with D perhaps matching TRBD1 (5 bases). In germline, CDR1 is SGHKS, CDR2 YYEKEE (reference sequence). This CDR3 spans 16 amino acids. Deletions cut 2 bases from V and 6 bases from J, with 18 bases between. The CDR3 reads CASSLATGVAGQPQHF. As DNA, the CDR3 is TGTGCCAGCAGCTTAGCCACAGGTGTAGCGGGTCAGCCCCAGCATTTT.

The chain carries TRBV5-4 and TRBJ1-1, with 8 bases fitting TRBD1. Per the germline V gene, CDR1 is SGHNT and CDR2 is YYREEE (reference sequence). Germline trimming cut 1 base from V and 8 bases from J; bases unmatched to any gene: 4. The CDR3 consists of 13 residues. The CDR3 DNA reads TGTGCCAGCAGCTTGAAGGGACAGGCAGAAGCTTTCTTT. As protein: CASSLKGQAEAFF.

This clone has just a few counts. This sequence joins TRBV6-2 or TRBV6-3 and TRBJ1-5; 11 bases match TRBD1. The CDR3 loop spans 17 amino acids. V shed 4 bases, J shed 6 bases, and the junction held 11 bases outside the gene matches. Per germline, CDR1 MNHEY and CDR2 SVGEGT. CDR3 residues: CASSSNQGTGGGQPQHF. As DNA, the CDR3 is TGTGCCAGCAGTTCCAATCAGGGGACAGGGGGAGGTCAGCCCCAGCATTTT.

The chain joins TRBV7-2 to TRBJ1-1; 8 nucleotides match TRBD1. Trimming took 6 bases from V and 6 from J; bases not matched to a gene: 15. Germline CDR1 and CDR2: SGHTA and FQGNSA. This CDR3 is built from 16 residues. The CDR3 sequence: CASRRSGTGPEAEAFF. Written as DNA, the CDR3 is TGTGCCAGCAGAAGGTCAGGGACAGGACCAGAGGCTGAAGCTTTCTTT.

The rearrangement joins TRBV6-6 to TRBJ1-1; no clear D. V was shortened by 1 base and J by 3 bases, with 9 bases between the two germline ends. Germline CDR1 MNHNY, CDR2 SVGAGI (reference sequence). This CDR3 comprises 14 residues. CDR3 loop: CASSYLGGDTEAFF. The CDR3 DNA is TGTGCCAGCAGTTACTTGGGCGGGGACACTGAAGCTTTCTTT.

By share of the sample, this clone is large. V and J are TRBV18 and TRBJ1-6, with no clear D. Germline V CDR1 and CDR2: KGHSH, LQKENI. The V end was cut by 2 bases, the J end by 6 bases, with 5 bases between. This CDR3 has 13 residues. The CDR3: CASSPGINSPLHF. CDR3 DNA: TGTGCCAGCTCACCAGGAATTAATTCACCCCTCCACTTT.

The rearrangement links TRBV12-3 or TRBV12-4 to TRBJ1-1; D is possibly TRBD1 (6 bases). V lost 5 bases, J lost 10 bases, and 14 bases lay in between. The CDR3 length is 12 residues. For the CDR3, the DNA is TGTGCCAGCAGTCTGCCAGGAGGGGGAGCTTTCTTT. Translated, it gives CASSLPGGGAFF.

This clone was found a few times. The chain couples TRBV4-1 to TRBJ2-1; D gene unclear. Trimming removed 1 base at V and 7 bases at J, with 8 bases between. Germline values: CDR1 MGHRA, CDR2 YSYEKL. This CDR3 has 13 residues. CDR3 protein: CASSQGLPNEQFF. CDR3 sequence (DNA): TGCGCCAGCAGCCAAGGCCTTCCGAATGAGCAGTTCTTC.

The chain carries TRBV7-3 and TRBJ1-1; D not certain. Germline V gives CDR1 SGHTA, CDR2 FQGTGA. Trimming left V 3 bases short and J 2 bases short, with 7 bases between. The CDR3 sequence is 13 residues long. CDR3 residues: CASSLGYNTEAFF. The CDR3 DNA sequence: TGTGCCAGCAGCTTGGGATATAACACTGAAGCTTTCTTT.

This clone has just a few counts. This chain links TRBV5-1 with TRBJ2-7, with a tentative D call TRBD2 (5 bases). There are 16 residues in the CDR3. Trimming left V 0 bases short and J 3 bases short, with 16 bases between. Germline-derived CDR1 and CDR2 are SGHRS and YFSETQ. The CDR3 reads CASSLVRGNSLYEQYF. The CDR3 DNA is TGCGCCAGCAGCTTGGTACGGGGAAATAGCCTCTACGAGCAGTACTTC.

On this clone itself: This CDR3 is also generated by other DNA sequences in the sample. The J gene is TRBJ2-1, the V gene TRBV10-3; no firm D call. Germline-derived CDR1 and CDR2 are ENHRY and SYGVKD. The CDR3 consists of 11 residues. The V end lost 4 bases, the J end lost 7 bases, and 5 bases lay between the germline ends. CDR3 loop: CAISGQNEQFF. In DNA form, the CDR3 reads TGTGCCATCAGTGGGCAGAATGAGCAGTTCTTC.

This chain joins TRBV5-1 and TRBJ2-1; D is perhaps TRBD1 (6 bases). This CDR3 spans 14 amino acids. The V gene's germline CDR1 is SGHRS and CDR2 YFSETQ. V was cut by 0 bases and J by 5 bases, with 9 bases left in between. CDR3: CASSLDRAHNEQFF. The CDR3 region has the DNA TGCGCCAGCAGCTTGGACAGGGCCCACAATGAGCAGTTCTTC.

The chain employs TRBV15 and TRBJ1-1; 8 nucleotides agree with TRBD1. Germline trimming cut 4 bases from V and 5 bases from J; bases unmatched to any gene: 6. The CDR3 runs 14 residues. Germline CDR1 is LNHNV and CDR2 is YYDKDF (reference sequence). This CDR3 is CATSTDRGRTEAFF. In DNA form, the CDR3 reads TGTGCCACCAGCACCGACAGGGGAAGAACTGAAGCTTTCTTT.

This clone has a single count. The chain employs TRBV18 and TRBJ1-6; no clear D gene. The CDR3 runs 16 residues. Germline values: CDR1 KGHSH, CDR2 LQKENI. V gave up 1 base and J gave up 9 bases, with 16 bases separating them. The CDR3 DNA reads as TGTGCCAGCTCACCACTCCCCCTCGACTCGGGTTCACCCCTCCACTTT. It codes for CASSPLPLDSGSPLHF. The full variable domain, completed using reference TRBV18 and TRBJ1-6, is NAGVMQNPRHLVRRRGQEARLRCSPMKGHSHVYWYRQLPEEGLKFMVYLQKENIIDESGMPKERFSAEFPKEGPSILRIQQVVRGDSAAYFCASSPLPLDSGSPLHFGNGTRLTVT.

The chain carries TRBV30 and TRBJ1-6, with D hard to call. CDR3 length equals 15 residues. CDR1 and CDR2 from the germline V gene are GTSNPN and SVGIG (reference sequence). The germline V and J ends were trimmed by 4 bases and 8 bases, with 18 bases remaining between them. The CDR3 DNA is TGTGCCTGGAATCCGGGAGAGGGTTTGGATTCACCCCTCCACTTT. Encoded protein: CAWNPGEGLDSPLHF.

The rearrangement uses TRBV10-3 and TRBJ2-1, with D unresolved. The CDR3 consists of 11 residues. V lost 4 bases, J lost 10 bases, and 8 bases lay in between. The V gene's germline CDR1 is ENHRY and CDR2 SYGVKD. CDR3 sequence reads: CAISVQTEQFF. CDR3 nucleotide sequence: TGTGCCATCAGTGTTCAGACAGAGCAGTTCTTC.

The chain is built from TRBV29-1 and TRBJ1-5; 10 bases are a match to TRBD1. Germline CDR1 and CDR2: SQVTM and ANQGSEA. V trimming: 6 bases; J trimming: 3 bases; junction bases outside the gene matches: 5. This CDR3 is 14 amino acids long. CDR3 sequence: CSVKGQGSNQPQHF. The CDR3 DNA is TGCAGCGTCAAGGGACAGGGGTCCAATCAGCCCCAGCATTTT.